The 6 T cell receptor beta chains in this list originate from one sample, sequenced in a study of T cells in localized non-small cell lung cancer. Clones were read by immunoSEQ multiplex PCR, and TCRdb kept only the in-frame ones, dropping some. The top ten hold 8.1% of the sample, which has over 1,000 clones, about 39% seen once. The source was lung tumor tissue, collected before any cancer treatment. These receptors all come from a woman between 35 and 70 years old with stage I lung adenocarcinoma.

This clone has more than one count but fewer than ten. This sequence joins TRBV11-3 and TRBJ2-2; 8 bases are shared with TRBD1. J lost 4 bases, V lost 5 bases, and 6 bases had no gene match. Germline CDR1 and CDR2: SGHNT and YENEEA. The CDR3 is 15 amino acids. DNA for the CDR3: TGTGCCAGCAGCGCTCAGGGGGCGGGCACCGGGGAGCTGTTTTTT. Its translation: CASSAQGAGTGELFF.

Here the CDR3 DNA reads TGCAGCGTTAGCGACATACACTATGGCTACACCTTC. Translation: CSVSDIHYGYTF. The V call is TRBV29-1, the J call TRBJ1-2, with D unclear. The V and J ends lost 5 bases and 3 bases respectively, with 10 bases between them. Looked up from germline, CDR1 is SQVTM and CDR2 is ANQGSEA. The CDR3 is made up of 12 amino acids.

The chain has TRBV19 and TRBJ1-2, with 7 bases matching TRBD1. The germline V gene encodes CDR1 LNHDA and CDR2 SQIVND (reference sequence). Trimming cost V 0 bases and J 2 bases; bases outside gene matches: 3. The CDR3 loop spans 15 amino acids. Here the CDR3 reads CASSIDQDRNYGYTF. CDR3 DNA: TGTGCCAGTAGTATAGATCAGGACAGGAACTATGGCTACACCTTC.

This clone has a handful of counts. This chain connects TRBV5-1 to TRBJ2-5; 8 bases agree with TRBD2. The V segment lost 4 bases and the J segment 5 bases; nucleotides outside the gene matches: 10. The CDR3 is 15 residues long. Germline V lookup: CDR1 SGHRS, CDR2 YFSETQ. The CDR3 region is CASSQSAGGWETQYF. CDR3 DNA: TGCGCCAGCAGCCAGAGTGCGGGGGGTTGGGAGACCCAGTACTTC.

V and J are TRBV19 and TRBJ1-1, with TRBD1 matching over 8 bases. The germline V gene encodes CDR1 LNHDA and CDR2 SQIVND (reference sequence). With V trimmed by 0 bases and J by 0 bases, 6 bases remained unmatched. The CDR3 totals 17 residues. This CDR3 reads CASSIDLGTGMNTEAFF. CDR3 in DNA: TGTGCCAGTAGTATAGATCTGGGGACAGGCATGAACACTGAAGCTTTCTTT.

This chain connects TRBV25-1 to TRBJ1-5, with a tentative D call TRBD1 (5 bases). The CDR3 has 13 residues. Trimming pared 1 base from V and 5 bases from J, leaving 6 bases between. Germline V gene lookup returns CDR1 MGHDK and CDR2 SYGVNS. The CDR3 DNA is TGTGCCAGCAGTGAATGGGGGGATCAGCCCCAGCATTTT. This encodes CASSEWGDQPQHF.